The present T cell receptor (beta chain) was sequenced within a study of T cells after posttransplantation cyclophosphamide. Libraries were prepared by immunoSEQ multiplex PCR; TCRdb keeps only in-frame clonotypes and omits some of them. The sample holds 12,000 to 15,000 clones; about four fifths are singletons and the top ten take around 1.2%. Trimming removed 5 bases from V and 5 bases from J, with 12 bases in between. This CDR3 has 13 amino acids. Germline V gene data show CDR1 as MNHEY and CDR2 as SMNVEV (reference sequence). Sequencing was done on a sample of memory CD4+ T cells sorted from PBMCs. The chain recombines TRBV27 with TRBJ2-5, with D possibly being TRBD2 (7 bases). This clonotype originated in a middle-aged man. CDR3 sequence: CASSRGGWETQYF. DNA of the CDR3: TGTGCCAGCAGTAGGGGGGGCTGGGAGACCCAGTACTTC.